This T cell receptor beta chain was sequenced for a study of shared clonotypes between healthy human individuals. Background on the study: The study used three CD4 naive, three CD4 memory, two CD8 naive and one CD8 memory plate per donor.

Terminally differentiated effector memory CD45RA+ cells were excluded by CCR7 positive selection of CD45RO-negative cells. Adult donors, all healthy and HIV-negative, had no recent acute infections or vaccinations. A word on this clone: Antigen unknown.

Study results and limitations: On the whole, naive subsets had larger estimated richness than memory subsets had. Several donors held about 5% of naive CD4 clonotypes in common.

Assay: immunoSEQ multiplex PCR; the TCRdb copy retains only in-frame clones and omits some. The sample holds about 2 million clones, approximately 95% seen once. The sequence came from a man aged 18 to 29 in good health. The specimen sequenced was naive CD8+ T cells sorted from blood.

CDR3 nucleotides: TGTGCCAGCAGTTTATCTCAGGGGGAAAAAGGTCAGCCCCAGCATTTT. Translating it yields CASSLSQGEKGQPQHF. The chain joins TRBV27 to TRBJ1-5, with 7 bases fitting TRBD1. The CDR3 is 16 residues long. CDR1 is MNHEY and CDR2 is SMNVEV in the germline V gene (reference sequence). The V and J ends lost 0 bases and 6 bases, in that order; junction bases with no gene match: 8.